These 17 T cell receptor beta chains were all obtained from the same sample, sequenced in a study of blood T cells in healthy people across ages. Primed by a sample-barcoded 5' primer and a J-beta primer mix, a second PCR proceeded for 7 to 11 cycles. One entry per CDR3 protein results from TCRdb running MiXCR on the 5' RACE reads. The data show around 1.5 million distinct CDR3 sequences, about 31% seen once. The specimen was blood. Receptors originate from a woman aged 25 to 39 in good health.

The chain couples TRBV6-1 to TRBJ2-1, with 8 bases that match TRBD2. Per germline, CDR1 MNHNS and CDR2 SASEGT. Germline trimming cut 6 bases from V and 2 bases from J; bases unmatched to any gene: 12. This CDR3 spans 17 amino acids. The DNA for the CDR3 is TGTGCCAGCAGGGGGACTAGTGGCGGGGAGGCCTACAATGAGCAGTTCTTC. Translation gives CASRGTSGGEAYNEQFF.

Notes on this clonotype: Sequence at one end of the junction differs from germline and may be a read error. The chain combines TRBV6-6 with TRBJ2-5; 10 positions agree with TRBD1. The germline V gene has CDR1 MNHNY and CDR2 SVGAGI (reference sequence). This CDR3 comprises 15 residues. This chain's CDR3 is CASSYTGQGSEAQYF. CDR3 coding DNA: TGTGCCAGCAGTTACACGGGACAGGGGTCAGAGGCCCAGTACTTC.

This clonotype was observed at least ten times. The genes are TRBV27 and TRBJ2-7; D not certain. V was trimmed by 7 bases and J by 1 base, leaving 11 bases between them. Looked up from germline, CDR1 is MNHEY and CDR2 is SMNVEV (reference sequence). The CDR3 consists of 13 residues. CDR3 in DNA: TGTGCCAGCAAGGGCGGAATTTCCTACGAGCAGTACTTC. This encodes CASKGGISYEQYF.

This chain connects TRBV12-3 or TRBV12-4 to TRBJ1-1, with 7 bases aligning to TRBD1. The CDR3 runs 11 residues. V gave up 6 bases and J gave up 10 bases; unmatched junction bases: 5. The CDR3, as DNA: TGTGCCAGCAGGCAAGACAGGGCAGCTTTCTTT. This encodes CASRQDRAAFF.

The V and J genes are TRBV29-1 and TRBJ2-3; 11 nucleotides match TRBD1. Per germline, CDR1 SQVTM and CDR2 ANQGSEA. After removal of 6 bases from V and 0 bases from J, the junction contained 5 bases not matched to a gene. This CDR3 has 15 amino acids. The CDR3 region has the DNA TGCAGCGTGGGACAGGGGGGGAAAAGCACAGATACGCAGTATTTT. Amino acids: CSVGQGGKSTDTQYF.

This clonotype was seen a handful of times. J is TRBJ2-1 and V is TRBV20-1; D perhaps matches TRBD2 (5 bases). In germline, CDR1 is DFQATT, CDR2 SNEGSKA (reference sequence). CDR3 size: 12 residues. Trimming stripped 6 bases from V and 9 bases from J, with 15 bases between. The CDR3 here is CSAIRADSEQFF. CDR3 bases: TGCAGTGCAATCCGAGCGGATAGTGAGCAGTTCTTC.

This clonotype was seen only a few times. The chain carries TRBV9 and TRBJ2-2; D is undetermined. V lost 0 bases to trimming and J lost 7 bases, with 7 bases between them. In germline, CDR1 is SGDLS, CDR2 YYNGEE. This CDR3 has 13 residues. CDR3 coding DNA: TGTGCCAGCAGCGTAGAAACCCTCGGGGAGCTGTTTTTT. Encoded protein: CASSVETLGELFF.

This clonotype was recorded at least ten times. This may come from a read error, since a much larger clone is one base off. The chain carries TRBV29-1 and TRBJ1-2; no definite D call. Between the trimmed V and J ends, which lost 7 bases and 3 bases, there was a span of 12 bases. The CDR3 loop spans 12 amino acids. Germline V gene data show CDR1 as SQVTM and CDR2 as ANQGSEA. The CDR3 DNA reads as TGCAGCGGTGTTGGGCAAGACTATGGCTACACCTTC. It codes for CSGVGQDYGYTF.

On this clonotype itself: A much larger clone sits a single nucleotide away, making a read error possible. The gene calls are TRBV27 and TRBJ1-2; TRBD1 matches 8 bases. The CDR3 consists of 14 residues. Germline assignment: CDR1 MNHEY and CDR2 SMNVEV (reference sequence). With V trimmed by 6 bases and J by 0 bases, 3 bases remained unmatched. The CDR3 spells CASSIQGANYGYTF. In nucleotides, the CDR3 is TGTGCCAGCAGCATACAGGGGGCTAACTATGGCTACACCTTC.

This clonotype was observed many times. The chain uses TRBV5-1 and TRBJ2-6, with D uncertain. From germline, CDR1 is SGHRS and CDR2 YFSETQ. Trimming cost V 6 bases and J 1 base, with 5 bases left between them. The CDR3 contains 13 residues. The CDR3: CASMISGANVLTF. DNA of the CDR3: TGCGCCAGCATGATTTCTGGGGCCAACGTCCTGACTTTC.

This clonotype was found a few times. The rearrangement uses TRBV4-2 and TRBJ1-2; no reliable D call. Germline values: CDR1 LGHNA, CDR2 YNFKEQ. The CDR3 is 15 amino acids. V was trimmed by 0 bases and J by 6 bases, leaving 14 bases between them. CDR3 sequence reads: CASSQDAYVKDGYTF. CDR3 nucleotide sequence: TGTGCCAGCAGCCAAGATGCCTATGTTAAGGATGGCTACACCTTC.

V usage is TRBV29-1 and J usage is TRBJ2-1, with D perhaps TRBD2 (5 bases). V was cut by 3 bases and J by 0 bases, with 9 bases left in between. The germline CDR1 and CDR2 sequences are SQVTM and ANQGSEA. The CDR3 loop spans 14 amino acids. The CDR3 reads CSVDFGDSYNEQFF. In DNA form, the CDR3 reads TGCAGCGTTGACTTCGGGGACTCCTACAATGAGCAGTTCTTC.

V is TRBV11-3 and J is TRBJ2-5, with D unresolved. Matching the DNA end better, TRBJ2-7 makes the J call doubtful. CDR1 SGHNT and CDR2 YENEEA come from the germline V gene. This CDR3 comprises 13 residues. CDR3 nucleotides: TGTGCCAGCAGCCCGTCTCTGACTGGCGAGCAGTACTTC. Residues: CASSPSLTGEQYF.

In its sample, this clonotype was seen a few times. This chain uses TRBV28 with TRBJ1-5; D is uncertain. V was clipped by 5 bases and J by 5 bases, with 28 bases between them. The germline V gene encodes CDR1 MDHEN and CDR2 SYDVKM. The length of the CDR3 is 19 residues. DNA of the CDR3: TGTGCCAGCAGTGCCTTTGGGTACACCGACTCGCCAGGCGATCAGCCCCAGCATTTT. Amino acids: CASSAFGYTDSPGDQPQHF.

The sample holds a few counts of this clonotype. The CDR3 sequence is CATSRDRGSYQPQHF. In DNA, the CDR3 is TGTGCCACCAGCAGAGATAGGGGGTCCTATCAGCCCCAGCATTTT. V and J are TRBV15 and TRBJ1-5, with a possible D match to TRBD1 (6 bases). The CDR3 runs 15 residues. Germline V lookup: CDR1 LNHNV, CDR2 YYDKDF (reference sequence). Deletions cut 0 bases from V and 5 bases from J, with 11 bases between.

The sample holds a few counts of this clonotype. The chain has TRBV7-3 and TRBJ2-1, with TRBD2 matching over 9 bases. The CDR3 spans 20 residues. Germline-derived CDR1 and CDR2 are SGHTA and FQGTGA. Unmatched junction bases numbered 19, after V lost 1 base and J lost 6 bases. The CDR3: CASSLKGGGFRRGGLNEQFF. The CDR3 nucleotides are TGTGCCAGCAGCTTAAAGGGGGGCGGCTTTCGGCGGGGGGGCCTCAATGAGCAGTTCTTC.

The chain links TRBV20-1 to TRBJ2-7; D is ambiguous. The germline V gene encodes CDR1 DFQATT and CDR2 SNEGSKA (reference sequence). V gave up 3 bases and J gave up 4 bases, with 13 bases separating them. The CDR3 totals 13 residues. CDR3 residues: CSAREGWGYEQYF. The CDR3 region has the DNA TGCAGTGCTAGGGAAGGGTGGGGATACGAGCAGTACTTC.